The rows below give T cell receptor beta chains drawn from one sample of a study of regulatory T cells. Only in-frame clones appear in the TCRdb table, and some are missing; sequencing was by immunoSEQ multiplex PCR. The sample carries roughly 32,000 clones, over 75% recorded once. The sample was conventional CD4+ T cells sorted from blood. Receptor source: a person between 18 and 35 years old with CD3G deficiency. Both conserved end residues are part of each CDR3. D genes are given only for firm matches. Not all rows give a size; the values are once, few, many and, for expanded clones, a class.

j_call,d_call,v_call,clone_size,cdr3_nt,cdr3_aa
TRBJ2-7,TRBD2,TRBV28,-,TGTGCCAGCAGTTTGGGGAGGGAATGGGCCTACGAGCAGTACTTC,CASSLGREWAYEQYF
TRBJ2-7,TRBD2,TRBV6-1,-,TGTGCCACCAGAAGGGGAGGGTCTTCCTACGAGCAGTACTTC,CATRRGGSSYEQYF
TRBJ2-1,-,TRBV7-9,once,TGTGCCAGCAGCCCAACAGGTAGTATGTACAATGAGCAGTTCTTC,CASSPTGSMYNEQFF
TRBJ2-7,TRBD2,TRBV7-9,-,TGTGCCAGCAGTCCGGGGGCGGGAGGGTTCTACGAGCAGTACTTC,CASSPGAGGFYEQYF
TRBJ1-1,-,TRBV5-1,-,TGCGCCAGCAGCTTGGCAGCGGGGGACACTGAAGCTTTCTTT,CASSLAAGDTEAFF
TRBJ2-7,-,TRBV28,-,TGTGCCAGCAGTTTTACGGACAGTTCCTACGAGCAGTACTTC,CASSFTDSSYEQYF
TRBJ2-2,TRBD1,TRBV5-1,once,TGCGCCAGCAGCAGGGGGCCGGGGAACACCGGGGAGCTGTTTTTT,CASSRGPGNTGELFF
TRBJ1-1,TRBD1,TRBV11-2,few,TGTGCCAGCAGCTACAGGGGGCACACTGAAGCTTTCTTT,CASSYRGHTEAFF
TRBJ2-3,TRBD1,TRBV7-9,-,TGTGCCAGCAGCCGACAGGGGGCCTGGGATACGCAGTATTTT,CASSRQGAWDTQYF
TRBJ2-5,-,TRBV28,-,TGTGCCAGCAGTTCAGGGGGGACTCAAGAGACCCAGTACTTC,CASSSGGTQETQYF
TRBJ2-6,-,TRBV30,-,TGTGCCTGGAGTGTTGGGCACGGGGCCAACGTCCTGACTTTC,CAWSVGHGANVLTF
TRBJ1-1,TRBD1,TRBV5-1,-,TGCGCCAGCAGCTTGGCCGGGACAGTCAATGAAGCTTTCTTT,CASSLAGTVNEAFF
TRBJ2-5,-,TRBV11-2,-,TGTGCCAGCAGCTTAGGTCCGAGGAGGCTTGAGACCCAGTACTTC,CASSLGPRRLETQYF
TRBJ2-1,TRBD1,TRBV4-1,-,TGCGCCAGCAGCCACCGCCATTGGGGACAGGGATATGAGCAGTTCTTC,CASSHRHWGQGYEQFF
TRBJ1-2,-,TRBV28,few,TGTGCCAGCAGCCGACAGAAAACTTCTTCTCAGGGCTACACCTTC,CASSRQKTSSQGYTF
TRBJ2-3,-,TRBV28,-,TGTGCCAGCAGTTTAGGGGGTAACTGGGATACGCAGTATTTT,CASSLGGNWDTQYF
TRBJ2-2,-,TRBV5-1,-,TGCGCCAGCAGCTCTTCCGGGACTCCAAACACCGGGGAGCTGTTTTTT,CASSSSGTPNTGELFF
TRBJ1-1,-,TRBV4-1,-,TGCGCCAGCAGCCAAGAGACGGAGGGACCGTACACTGAAGCTTTCTTT,CASSQETEGPYTEAFF
TRBJ2-2,TRBD1,TRBV6-1,-,TGTGCCAGCGGAGAGCAGGGGGCGAGGGGCGGGGAGCTGTTTTTT,CASGEQGARGGELFF
TRBJ1-1,-,TRBV19,-,TGTGCCAGTAGTTATGGGGAGAACACTGAAGCTTTCTTT,CASSYGENTEAFF
TRBJ2-7,-,TRBV28,-,TGTGCCAGCAGTTTACGGGGAGCGGGCGCCTCCTACGAGCAGTACTTC,CASSLRGAGASYEQYF
TRBJ2-7,-,TRBV11-2,-,TGTGCCAGCAGCTTTGGCCCGGGAGCCTACGAGCAGTACTTC,CASSFGPGAYEQYF
TRBJ1-2,-,TRBV10-3,-,TGTGCCATCAGTGAGTCGCCCCTGAACGGTGGCTATGGCTACACCTTC,CAISESPLNGGYGYTF
TRBJ2-7,-,TRBV5-1,-,TGCGCCAGCAGCTTGGCGGCAGGTTACGAGCAGTACTTC,CASSLAAGYEQYF
TRBJ1-2,-,TRBV6-1,-,TGTGCCAGCAGTCGCCACAGAGAGTATGGCTACACCTTC,CASSRHREYGYTF
TRBJ2-7,TRBD2,TRBV7-2,-,TGTGCCAGCAGCCCGGGACTAGCGGGAGAATCCCTAGGCGAGCAGTACTTC,CASSPGLAGESLGEQYF
TRBJ2-6,-,TRBV19,-,TGTGCCAGTAGTCTTACCCGTACACGGTCTGGGGCCAACGTCCTGACTTTC,CASSLTRTRSGANVLTF
TRBJ2-1,-,TRBV28,-,TGTGCCAGCAGTTTAGGGGGGGCTAGCTCCTACAATGAGCAGTTCTTC,CASSLGGASSYNEQFF
TRBJ2-7,TRBD1,TRBV5-5,-,TGTGCCAGCAGCTTGCGTCCAGGGGGCTACGAGCAGTACTTC,CASSLRPGGYEQYF
TRBJ2-2,-,TRBV11-2,-,TGTGCCAGCAGCCCCCGAATGGGACACACCGGGGAGCTGTTTTTT,CASSPRMGHTGELFF
TRBJ1-2,TRBD1,TRBV5-1,-,TGCGCCAGCAGCTTGGGGACAGGGGGCAGCTATGGCTACACCTTC,CASSLGTGGSYGYTF